Below are 30 T cell receptor beta chains sequenced from a single sample in a study of T cell repertoires in cytomegalovirus infection. TCRdb redid the calling of the reads with MiXCR, one entry per CDR3 protein. The table shows tens of thousands of distinct CDR3 sequences, with under 30% occurring only once. These receptors' targets are unknown. The starting material was CD8+ T cells from cultured PBMCs, obtained from culture after CMV antigen stimulation. Every receptor here comes from a human donor in good health (CMV status not recorded). Some clones in this sample may be carry-over from other donors' samples.

This clonotype has at least ten counts. The chain carries TRBV7-6 and TRBJ2-3; D remains ambiguous. The CDR3 is 15 residues long. V was cut by 5 bases and J by 2 bases, with 14 bases left in between. Germline V gene sequence: CDR1 SGHVS, CDR2 FNYEAQ. The DNA for the CDR3 is TGTGCCAGCAGCCCCACTGTGGTTAACACAGATACGCAGTATTTT. Protein: CASSPTVVNTDTQYF.

This clonotype was seen more than once but under ten times. The V and J genes are TRBV6-2 or TRBV6-3 and TRBJ2-5; TRBD2 matches 13 bases. The CDR3 totals 16 residues. The germline V gene encodes CDR1 MNHEY and CDR2 SVGEGT. Trimming removed 7 bases from V and 5 bases from J; junction bases left unmatched: 10. Here the CDR3 DNA reads TGTGCCAGCACAGGACTAGCGGGGGCCTCGGGCGAGACCCAGTACTTC. As protein: CASTGLAGASGETQYF.

The rearrangement joins TRBV19 to TRBJ1-2; no definite D call. Germline CDR1 reads LNHDA; CDR2 reads SQIVND (reference sequence). The CDR3 runs to 11 residues. V was shortened by 5 bases and J by 2 bases, with 3 bases between the two germline ends. For the CDR3, the DNA is TGTGCCAGTAGTCAAAACTATGGCTACACCTTC. Translating it yields CASSQNYGYTF.

CDR3 sequence: CASSYQAQSNTGELFF. The CDR3 DNA follows: TGTGCCAGCAGCTATCAGGCACAGAGCAACACCGGGGAGCTGTTTTTT. The chain links TRBV6-6 to TRBJ2-2; D is unclear. Trimming removed 6 bases from V and 2 bases from J, with 16 bases in between. This CDR3 has 16 amino acids. Germline CDR1 MNHNY, CDR2 SVGAGI (reference sequence).

V gene TRBV6-1 combines with J gene TRBJ2-7; TRBD1 might be the D (5 bases). Trimming removed 7 bases at V and 2 bases at J, with 15 bases between. Germline assignment: CDR1 MNHNS and CDR2 SASEGT. The CDR3 has 14 residues. CDR3 DNA sequence: TGTGCCAGCACCTCAAGGGGATTCACCTACGAGCAGTACTTC. Amino acid sequence: CASTSRGFTYEQYF.

In regard to this clonotype: A read error may explain this, as a much larger clone is one base away. The CDR3 nucleotides read TGTGCCAGCAGCCCGACTAGCGGGGGGAGTAATACGCAGTATTTT. It yields the protein CASSPTSGGSNTQYF. The J gene is TRBJ2-3, the V gene TRBV12-3 or TRBV12-4; TRBD2 matches 13 bases. The CDR3 runs to 15 residues. V shed 6 bases and J 7 bases; nucleotides not matched to a gene: 7.

The chain joins TRBV27 to TRBJ2-1, with TRBD2 matching 11 bases. V lost 6 bases and J lost 6; bases outside the gene matches: 7. Germline CDR1 MNHEY, CDR2 SMNVEV (reference sequence). The CDR3 has 15 residues. As DNA, the CDR3 is TGTGCCAGCAGACTGGGACTAGCGGAAATCAATGAGCAGTTCTTC. It codes for CASRLGLAEINEQFF.

This clonotype was seen a handful of times. The rearrangement links TRBV5-1 to TRBJ2-1, with D hard to call. Germline lookup yields CDR1 SGHRS and CDR2 YFSETQ. V was cut by 1 base and J by 4 bases, with 12 bases left in between. CDR3 length: 15 amino acids. The CDR3 nucleotides read TGCGCCAGCAGCTTGAAAGGCAGCGAGTACAATGAGCAGTTCTTC. It codes for CASSLKGSEYNEQFF.

The genes are TRBV6-1 and TRBJ2-7; D unresolved. Germline CDR1 and CDR2: MNHNS and SASEGT. CDR3 length: 12 residues. V was clipped by 4 bases and J by 4 bases, with 8 bases between them. This chain's CDR3 is CASSVGQYEQYF. CDR3 coding DNA: TGTGCCAGCAGTGTAGGGCAGTACGAGCAGTACTTC.

This clonotype was seen ten or more times. This sequence joins TRBV7-8 and TRBJ2-2, with 13 bases matching TRBD2. CDR1 and CDR2 (germline): SGHVS, FQNEAQ. Trimming took 5 bases from V and 4 from J; bases not matched to a gene: 7. The CDR3 sequence is 17 residues long. The CDR3 loop is CASSHRTSGGGTGELFF. CDR3 DNA: TGTGCCAGCAGCCACCGGACTAGCGGGGGAGGCACCGGGGAGCTGTTTTTT.

The DNA of the CDR3 is TGTGCCAGCAGCGTATCCGGGACTAGCGCAAATGAGCAGTTCTTC. Its translation is CASSVSGTSANEQFF. The rearrangement uses TRBV9 and TRBJ2-1; 10 bases line up with TRBD2. Germline values: CDR1 SGDLS, CDR2 YYNGEE. This CDR3 has 15 residues. The ends lost 1 base at V and 7 bases at J; junction bases unmatched: 5.

This clonotype was seen ten or more times. This chain joins TRBV19 and TRBJ2-1, with D uncertain. This CDR3 has 13 residues. The V gene lost 6 bases and the J gene lost 9 bases, with 15 bases spanning the gap. The germline V gene has CDR1 LNHDA and CDR2 SQIVND (reference sequence). The CDR3 DNA is TGTGCCAGTAGGATGGAGACCGCCTTTGAGCAGTTCTTC. The encoded protein is CASRMETAFEQFF.

V usage is TRBV3-1 and J usage is TRBJ2-7; D possibly corresponds to TRBD1 (5 bases). The CDR3 is made up of 13 amino acids. The ends were cut back, 4 bases at V and 0 bases at J, with 7 bases in the middle. Germline V gene sequence: CDR1 LGHDT, CDR2 YNNKEL (reference sequence). In nucleotides, the CDR3 is TGTGCCAGCAGCCCAGGGATCTCCTACGAGCAGTACTTC. Translating it yields CASSPGISYEQYF.

The chain employs TRBV6-2 or TRBV6-3 and TRBJ1-2; possibly TRBD1 for D (5 bases). The V end was cut by 0 bases, the J end by 5 bases, with 25 bases between. The CDR3 contains 19 residues. Germline loops: CDR1 MNHEY, CDR2 SVGEGT. The CDR3 nucleotides are TGTGCCAGCAGTTACTCGGCGAAATTTGACGGAGGGGAACCATATGGCTACACCTTC. As protein: CASSYSAKFDGGEPYGYTF.

This clonotype was counted only a few times. For the CDR3, the DNA is TGTGCCAGCTGCCCCGGACAGGGTAGCAATGAGCAGTTCTTC. This gives the protein CASCPGQGSNEQFF. The genes are TRBV7-9 and TRBJ2-1; 8 bases are a match to TRBD1. Trimming at V came to 8 bases and at J to 6 bases, leaving 9 bases not matched to a gene. Germline V gene sequence: CDR1 SEHNR, CDR2 FQNEAQ (reference sequence). The CDR3 is 14 residues long.

This sequence joins TRBV19 and TRBJ2-7; a weak D match, TRBD1 (6 bases). Germline CDR1 reads LNHDA; CDR2 reads SQIVND (reference sequence). The CDR3 is 14 residues long. V was pared by 4 bases and J by 0 bases, with 10 bases between. CDR3 amino acids: CASSNRASSYEQYF. In DNA form, the CDR3 reads TGTGCCAGTAGTAACAGGGCCAGCTCCTACGAGCAGTACTTC.

The table lists this clonotype with a few counts. V usage is TRBV4-3 and J usage is TRBJ1-2, with no clear D. CDR3 length: 15 amino acids. CDR1 and CDR2 (germline): LGHNA, YSLEER. Trimming took off 4 bases at V and 4 bases at J, with 16 bases between the two ends. This CDR3 reads CASSPAVGQSYGYTF. Here the CDR3 DNA reads TGCGCCAGCAGCCCAGCTGTCGGGCAGAGCTATGGCTACACCTTC.

This sequence joins TRBV9 and TRBJ1-2, with D possibly being TRBD1 (5 bases). Germline CDR1 reads SGDLS; CDR2 reads YYNGEE. V lost 0 bases, J lost 6 bases, and 15 bases lay in between. The CDR3 has 15 amino acids. The CDR3 reads CASSVGGTSRDGYTF. CDR3 in DNA: TGTGCCAGCAGCGTAGGGGGGACGTCTAGGGATGGCTACACCTTC.

The V gene is TRBV19, the J gene TRBJ2-2; D not certain. Germline V CDR1 and CDR2: LNHDA, SQIVND (reference sequence). Trimming took off 2 bases at V and 5 bases at J, with 18 bases between the two ends. The length of the CDR3 is 17 residues. The CDR3 sequence is CASSITLGIGKTGELFF. CDR3 nucleotides: TGTGCCAGTAGTATAACGTTGGGGATAGGAAAGACCGGGGAGCTGTTTTTT.

This sequence joins TRBV14 and TRBJ2-2, with D hard to call. Germline V gives CDR1 SGHDN, CDR2 FVKESK. The ends were cut back, 0 bases at V and 2 bases at J, with 10 bases in the middle. CDR3 size: 16 residues. Here the CDR3 reads CASSQDRALNTGELFF. The CDR3, as DNA: TGTGCCAGCAGCCAAGATAGGGCGCTAAACACCGGGGAGCTGTTTTTT.

The rearrangement links TRBV20-1 to TRBJ2-1; D is perhaps TRBD1 or TRBD2 (6 bases each). Germline CDR1 reads DFQATT; CDR2 reads SNEGSKA (reference sequence). V was pared by 1 base and J by 5 bases, with 15 bases between. This CDR3 is built from 15 residues. This chain's CDR3 is CSARVRGRSNNEQFF. In nucleotides, the CDR3 is TGCAGTGCTAGAGTTCGGGGGCGGAGCAACAATGAGCAGTTCTTC.

The chain couples TRBV12-3 or TRBV12-4 to TRBJ2-3; 7 bases match TRBD2. J was trimmed by 4 bases and V by 5 bases; bases with no gene match: 12. This CDR3 contains 16 residues. The CDR3 region is CASSQWGGEDPDTQYF. The CDR3, as DNA: TGTGCCAGCAGTCAATGGGGGGGGGAGGACCCAGATACGCAGTATTTT.

This clonotype was detected ten times or more. This chain uses TRBV11-3 with TRBJ2-3, with 9 nucleotides matching TRBD1. V was clipped by 5 bases and J by 7 bases; unmatched bases: 13. CDR1 and CDR2 from the germline V gene are SGHNT and YENEEA. The CDR3 spans 16 residues. CDR3 in amino acids: CASSPWDRADQYTQYF. The CDR3 coding sequence is TGTGCCAGCAGCCCTTGGGACAGGGCGGACCAGTATACGCAGTATTTT.

This clonotype has a count of ten or more. V and J are TRBV7-2 and TRBJ2-5; 7 nucleotides align to TRBD2. The junction had 10 bases not matched to a gene; V was cut back by 4 bases and J by 2 bases. The CDR3 length is 16 residues. Germline CDR1 SGHTA, CDR2 FQGNSA. The CDR3 spells CASSSTLGGGQETQYF. The CDR3 DNA sequence: TGTGCCAGCAGCTCAACCCTGGGGGGGGGGCAAGAGACCCAGTACTTC.

The chain is built from TRBV30 and TRBJ1-1; tentative D call: TRBD1 (6 bases). The CDR3 has 14 residues. Germline CDR1 and CDR2: GTSNPN and SVGIG (reference sequence). V was pared by 4 bases and J by 0 bases, with 12 bases between. CDR3 in amino acids: CAWITRGMNTEAFF. The CDR3 nucleotides read TGTGCCTGGATTACGAGGGGGATGAACACTGAAGCTTTCTTT.

This clonotype was seen ten or more times. The chain recombines TRBV14 with TRBJ1-5; possible D gene TRBD1, 5 bases. This CDR3 has 17 residues. The V gene's germline CDR1 is SGHDN and CDR2 FVKESK. V was pared by 4 bases and J by 5 bases, with 21 bases between. DNA of the CDR3: TGTGCCAGCAGCCCCCTGGGGCCTGAGGGAAAGGATCAGCCCCAGCATTTT. Translated: CASSPLGPEGKDQPQHF.

This clonotype was seen ten or more times. The DNA for the CDR3 is TGTGCCAGCAGTTACTCTGGACAGGGAGGCACTGAAGCTTTCTTT. It specifies CASSYSGQGGTEAFF. V is TRBV6-6 and J is TRBJ1-1, with TRBD1 matching over 8 bases. CDR1 and CDR2 (germline): MNHNY, SVGAGI (reference sequence). The CDR3 has 15 amino acids. V shed 0 bases, J shed 4 bases, and the junction held 4 bases outside the gene matches.

V and J are TRBV3-1 and TRBJ1-2; D call uncertain. CDR1 is LGHDT and CDR2 is YNNKEL in the germline V gene (reference sequence). This CDR3 has 17 residues. Between the trimmed V and J ends, which lost 4 bases and 8 bases, there was a span of 26 bases. The CDR3 is CASSPPPAQVRYGGYTF. The CDR3 nucleotides read TGTGCCAGCAGCCCCCCCCCGGCGCAGGTCAGATACGGCGGCTACACCTTC.

This rearrangement joins TRBV7-9 to TRBJ2-7, with D perhaps assigned TRBD1 or TRBD2 (5 bases each). Trimming took 7 bases from V and 0 from J, leaving 16 bases between them. This CDR3 is built from 15 residues. Germline V gene lookup returns CDR1 SEHNR and CDR2 FQNEAQ (reference sequence). The CDR3 nucleotides are TGTGCCAGCAACTCCGGGACGTACAGCTCCTACGAGCAGTACTTC. This encodes CASNSGTYSSYEQYF. Drawing the rest from reference TRBV7-9 and TRBJ2-7, the complete variable domain is DTGVSQNPRHKITKRGQNVTFRCDPISEHNRLYWYRQTLGQGPEFLTYFQNEAQLEKSRLLSDRFSAERPKGSFSTLEIQRTEQGDSAMYLCASNSGTYSSYEQYFGPGTRLTVT.

This clonotype showed up many times. The chain has TRBV7-2 and TRBJ2-1, with 7 bases that match TRBD2. This CDR3 has 13 residues. The J segment lost 7 bases and the V segment lost 5 bases, leaving 5 bases of the junction unmatched. Germline CDR1 is SGHTA and CDR2 is FQGNSA. This CDR3 reads CASSREVGNEQFF. For the CDR3, the DNA is TGTGCCAGCAGCCGGGAGGTAGGGAATGAGCAGTTCTTC.